These 18 T cell receptor beta chains originate from one sample sequenced in a study of metastatic and nonmetastatic thyroid tumors. TCRdb re-called clones via MiXCR from the PCR reads. The repertoire consists of 25,000 to 35,000 clones, with 30% occurring once and the leading ten covering approximately 30%. Before thyroid surgery, none of the patients had received any treatment. The sequenced sample consisted of blood. These receptors were obtained from a female donor with papillary thyroid cancer or a benign thyroid nodule (not recorded which). Some clones in this sample may be carry-over from other donors' samples.

The J gene is TRBJ2-7, the V gene TRBV7-2; D remains ambiguous. Trimming stripped 2 bases from V and 3 bases from J, with 8 bases between. Germline V gene sequence: CDR1 SGHTA, CDR2 FQGNSA. This CDR3 is 13 amino acids long. This CDR3 reads CASSLLRRYEQYF. The DNA of the CDR3 is TGTGCCAGCAGCTTACTGCGGCGCTACGAGCAGTACTTC.

Ten or more counts support this clone. This may come from a read error, since a much larger clone is one base off. The V gene is TRBV10-1, the J gene TRBJ2-3; no reliable D call. CDR1 and CDR2 (germline): WNHNN, SYGVQD (reference sequence). The germline V and J ends were trimmed by 0 bases and 4 bases, with 11 bases remaining between them. The CDR3 has 15 residues. The CDR3: CASSESKISADTQYF. The CDR3 region has the DNA TGCGCCAGCAGTGAGTCGAAAATATCCGCAGATACGCAGTATTTT.

In its sample, this clone was seen a few times. The V call is TRBV12-3 or TRBV12-4, the J call TRBJ2-7; a possible D gene is TRBD2 (6 bases). V dropped 4 bases and J dropped 3 bases, with 16 bases sitting between them. The CDR3 length is 15 residues. The CDR3 region is CASSSEAGRLYEQYF. The CDR3 DNA reads TGTGCCAGCAGTTCCGAAGCGGGTCGGCTCTACGAGCAGTACTTC.

The chain recombines TRBV6-1 with TRBJ1-3; D is undetermined. V was trimmed by 8 bases and J by 0 bases, leaving 14 bases between them. This CDR3 has 15 residues. Germline CDR1 and CDR2: MNHNS and SASEGT. The CDR3 sequence is CASLPRLGSGNTIYF. DNA for the CDR3: TGTGCCAGCCTGCCAAGACTGGGCTCTGGAAACACCATATATTTT.

This clone was found many times. This rearrangement joins TRBV29-1 to TRBJ2-3; 7 bases fit TRBD1. J lost 4 bases, V lost 5 bases, and 3 bases had no gene match. The germline CDR1 and CDR2 sequences are SQVTM and ANQGSEA. The CDR3 has 12 amino acids. This CDR3 is CSVLTGPDTQYF. The CDR3 DNA sequence: TGCAGCGTTTTGACAGGGCCAGATACGCAGTATTTT.

Ten or more counts support this clone. This rearrangement joins TRBV2 to TRBJ2-1; TRBD2 agrees at 14 bases. The CDR3 totals 14 residues. After removal of 9 bases from V and 5 bases from J, the junction contained 3 bases not matched to a gene. The germline V gene encodes CDR1 SNHLY and CDR2 FYNNEI. CDR3 loop: CARGLAGVNNEQFF. Here the CDR3 DNA reads TGTGCCAGGGGACTAGCGGGAGTTAACAATGAGCAGTTCTTC.

By frequency in the sample, this clone is medium-sized (0.01 to 0.1%). The chain recombines TRBV5-1 with TRBJ1-1; D uncertain. The germline V gene has CDR1 SGHRS and CDR2 YFSETQ. CDR3 length equals 18 residues. Trimming took 6 bases from V and 5 from J, leaving 29 bases between them. CDR3 DNA: TGCGCCAGCAAGGGAACCAGGACGGCTCAAAAAAAAGAGACTGAAGCTTTCTTT. This sequence encodes CASKGTRTAQKKETEAFF.

This clone was observed at least ten times. V and J are TRBV20-1 and TRBJ2-7; 9 nucleotides agree with TRBD2. Germline V gene data show CDR1 as DFQATT and CDR2 as SNEGSKA (reference sequence). This CDR3 comprises 13 residues. Unmatched junction bases numbered 6, after V lost 6 bases and J lost 3 bases. The DNA for the CDR3 is TGCAGTGCGTTGCCGACTAGCGGCTACGAGCAGTACTTC. This sequence encodes CSALPTSGYEQYF.

This clone was recorded a few times. This may stem from a read error, because a much larger clone lies one nucleotide away. The rearrangement uses TRBV12-3 or TRBV12-4 and TRBJ1-5; D call uncertain. Trimming removed 6 bases from V and 7 bases from J, with 13 bases in between. There are 13 residues in the CDR3. The CDR3 sequence is CASRMGEGQPQHF. The CDR3 DNA follows: TGTGCCAGCAGAATGGGAGAAGGACAGCCCCAGCATTTT.

This clone was picked up a small number of times. The chain recombines TRBV20-1 with TRBJ1-1, with 8 positions matching TRBD1. Germline V lookup: CDR1 DFQATT, CDR2 SNEGSKA (reference sequence). The CDR3 runs to 16 residues. Trimming cost V 3 bases and J 3 bases; bases outside gene matches: 12. The CDR3 loop reads CSASKSGTGSHTEAFF. In DNA form, the CDR3 reads TGCAGTGCTAGTAAATCTGGGACAGGATCCCACACTGAAGCTTTCTTT.

This chain links TRBV11-2 with TRBJ2-1; D remains ambiguous. CDR1 SGHAT and CDR2 FQNNGV come from the germline V gene. The CDR3 has 13 amino acids. V was clipped by 5 bases and J by 7 bases, with 12 bases between them. CDR3: CASSVVGGNEQFF. CDR3 nucleotides: TGTGCCAGCAGCGTAGTAGGCGGAAATGAGCAGTTCTTC. Full variable domain (remainder filled in from reference TRBV11-2 and TRBJ2-1): EAGVAQSPRYKIIEKRQSVAFWCNPISGHATLYWYQQILGQGPKLLIQFQNNGVVDDSQLPKDRFSAERLKGVDSTLKIQPAKLEDSAVYLCASSVVGGNEQFFGPGTRLTVL.

This sequence joins TRBV7-6 and TRBJ2-7; the match to TRBD2 covers 8 bases. The J segment lost 4 bases and the V segment lost 2 bases, leaving 7 bases of the junction unmatched. Germline CDR1 and CDR2: SGHVS and FNYEAQ. CDR3 length: 15 amino acids. The CDR3 DNA reads TGTGCCAGCAGCTTAAGCGGGGGAGGACTTTACGAGCAGTACTTC. Translation: CASSLSGGGLYEQYF.

A note on this clone: A much larger clone lies a single base off, so this may be a read error. The J gene is TRBJ2-7, the V gene TRBV4-1; D possibly corresponds to TRBD2 (5 bases). The V gene lost 4 bases and the J gene lost 7 bases, with 20 bases spanning the gap. CDR1 and CDR2 from the germline V gene are MGHRA and YSYEKL. The CDR3 covers 15 residues. The CDR3 sequence is CASSPEGEGTGEQYF. CDR3 nucleotide sequence: TGCGCCAGCAGCCCTGAGGGTGAGGGCACGGGGGAGCAGTACTTC.

This clone turned up a few times. This chain joins TRBV6-1 and TRBJ2-7; D is perhaps TRBD2 (6 bases). In germline, CDR1 is MNHNS, CDR2 SASEGT. Deletions cut 8 bases from V and 1 base from J, with 12 bases between. The CDR3 runs 13 residues. The CDR3 sequence is CASLRLGSYEQYF. CDR3 DNA: TGTGCCAGCTTACGACTAGGTTCCTACGAGCAGTACTTC.

The gene calls are TRBV24-1 and TRBJ1-1; D is unresolved. The V end was cut by 3 bases, the J end by 5 bases, with 9 bases between. The germline V gene encodes CDR1 KGHDR and CDR2 SFDVKD. The CDR3 length is 13 residues. The CDR3 coding sequence is TGTGCCACCAGTGATCCTAGGCGGACTGAAGCTTTCTTT. It codes for CATSDPRRTEAFF.

Points on this clone: A junction end diverges from the germline sequence, so it may reflect a read error. The chain carries TRBV19 and TRBJ1-6; D possibly corresponds to TRBD1 (5 bases). The CDR3 totals 14 residues. CDR1 is LNHDA, CDR2 SQIVND, per germline (reference sequence). CDR3 residues: CASRTGRPNSPPHF. The DNA for the CDR3 is TGTGCCAGTAGGACGGGACGGCCGAATTCACCCCCCCACTTT.

This clone has at least ten counts. This chain uses TRBV4-1 with TRBJ2-7; the D gene is possibly TRBD2 (6 bases). Germline values: CDR1 MGHRA, CDR2 YSYEKL. CDR3 size: 17 residues. V lost 0 bases to trimming and J lost 6 bases, with 21 bases between them. This chain's CDR3 is CASSQDSPGGLSVEQYF. The CDR3 DNA sequence: TGCGCCAGCAGCCAAGATTCCCCCGGGGGACTTTCAGTCGAGCAGTACTTC.

This clone has a count of ten or more. The chain has TRBV30 and TRBJ1-2, with D hard to call. CDR1 is GTSNPN, CDR2 SVGIG, per germline (reference sequence). This CDR3 has 12 amino acids. The CDR3 DNA is TGTGCTCTTTACCCCGGATTCTATGGCTACACCTTC. Translation: CALYPGFYGYTF.